This T cell receptor (beta chain) appears in the sequencing data of a study of control samples from healthy donors and cancer patients. This clone was detected a few times. Method: immunoSEQ multiplex PCR; TCRdb's copy keeps in-frame clones and lacks some. The table includes more than 110,000 clones, approximately 90% detected once. Germline lookup yields CDR1 SGHTA and CDR2 FQGNSA. With V trimmed by 5 bases and J by 10 bases, 12 bases remained unmatched. The CDR3 has 16 amino acids. The sequenced sample was blood. The source is a woman aged 25 to 39 in good health. The chain has TRBV7-2 and TRBJ2-1, with 12 positions matching TRBD2. This CDR3 reads CASSKRTGLAGFEQFF. Written as DNA, the CDR3 is TGTGCCAGCAGCAAACGGACAGGACTAGCGGGGTTCGAGCAGTTCTTC.